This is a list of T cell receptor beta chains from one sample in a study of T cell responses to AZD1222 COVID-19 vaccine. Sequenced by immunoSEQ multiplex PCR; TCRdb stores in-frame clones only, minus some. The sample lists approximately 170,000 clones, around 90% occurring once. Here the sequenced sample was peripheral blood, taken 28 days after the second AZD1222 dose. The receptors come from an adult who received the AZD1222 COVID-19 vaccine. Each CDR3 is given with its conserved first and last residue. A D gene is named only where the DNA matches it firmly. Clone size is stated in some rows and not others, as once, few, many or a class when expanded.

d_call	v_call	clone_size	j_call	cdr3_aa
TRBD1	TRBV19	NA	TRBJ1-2	CASTTDRGGYGYTF
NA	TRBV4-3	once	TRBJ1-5	CASSQGVGQPQHF
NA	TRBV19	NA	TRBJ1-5	CASGTRPGFGQGQPQHF
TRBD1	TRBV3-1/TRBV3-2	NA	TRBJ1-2	CASRQSGDRVTNYGYTF
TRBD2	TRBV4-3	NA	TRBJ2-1	CASSQALAGSSYNEQFF
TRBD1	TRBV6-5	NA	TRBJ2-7	CASSQGDDYEQYF
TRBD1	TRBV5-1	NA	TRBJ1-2	CASSRGQGISGYTF
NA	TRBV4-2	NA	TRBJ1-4	CASSQGNGGPTNEKLFF
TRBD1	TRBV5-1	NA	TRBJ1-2	CASSPAGQTHNYGYTF
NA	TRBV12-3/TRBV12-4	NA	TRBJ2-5	CASSIDGEKTQYF
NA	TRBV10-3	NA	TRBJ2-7	CAISESTVERQYF
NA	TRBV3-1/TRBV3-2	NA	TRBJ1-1	CASSQVWAFF
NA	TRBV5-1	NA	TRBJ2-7	CASTPLKDSYEQYF
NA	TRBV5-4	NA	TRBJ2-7	CASSLRGTLTYEQYF
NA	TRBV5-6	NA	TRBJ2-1	CASSPTLLLARGYYNEQFF
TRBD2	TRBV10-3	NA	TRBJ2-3	CAISRTSGGASSTDTQYF
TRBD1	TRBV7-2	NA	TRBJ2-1	CASSPGTGWMLPFF
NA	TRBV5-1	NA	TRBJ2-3	CASSLTPGTTDTQYF
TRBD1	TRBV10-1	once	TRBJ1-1	CASSRDRGHGTEAFF
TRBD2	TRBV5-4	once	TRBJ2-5	CASSLTSGGETQYF
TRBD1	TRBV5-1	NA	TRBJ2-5	CASSAPGQGSEETQYF
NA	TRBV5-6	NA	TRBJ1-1	CASSYPGRRGNTEAFF
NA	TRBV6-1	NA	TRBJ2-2	CASSEVQGGHSTGELFF
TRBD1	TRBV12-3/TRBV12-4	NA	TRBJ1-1	CASSLYRGTEAFF
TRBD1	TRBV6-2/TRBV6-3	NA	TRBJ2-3	CASSSQGRSTDTQYF
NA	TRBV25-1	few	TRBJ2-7	CASSPLGYEQYF
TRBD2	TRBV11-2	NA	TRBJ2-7	CASSLVAGGTYEQYF
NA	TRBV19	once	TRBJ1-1	CASSIRRPRVGPTNTEAFF
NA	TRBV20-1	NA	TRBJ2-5	CSAYRTAAQYF
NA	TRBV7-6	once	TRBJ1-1	CASSLVGGFEAFF
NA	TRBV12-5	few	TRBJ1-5	CASGTGWEPQHF
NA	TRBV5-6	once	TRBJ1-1	CASSLGGRLNTEAFF
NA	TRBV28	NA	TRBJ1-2	CAIRVTGYYGYTF
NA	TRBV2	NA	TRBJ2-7	CASRPTVGFPYEQYF
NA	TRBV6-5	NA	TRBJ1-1	CASSDVLMGPEAFF